This T cell receptor beta chain came from a study of blood T cell repertoires in COVID-19. Study context: The United States, Italy and Spain were the sources of the acute and convalescent COVID-19 samples.

Clones were sequenced by immunoSEQ multiplex PCR, and TCRdb holds only the in-frame ones, with some missing. The sample lists 350,000 or so clones; around 91% were seen once. Germline V CDR1 and CDR2: LGHDT, YNNKEL (reference sequence). V dropped 2 bases and J dropped 6; count of bases not matched to a gene: 16. The CDR3 runs to 18 residues. The sequencing sample was made of peripheral blood. The clonotype comes from a man between 18 and 35 years old with active or convalescent COVID-19. The genes are TRBV3-1 (or the pseudogene TRBV3-2) and TRBJ2-3; 8 bases agree with TRBD2. The CDR3 nucleotides read TGTGCCAGCAGCCAATTAGGCGGGGGGCCTCGGGGTTTGGATACGCAGTATTTT. It specifies CASSQLGGGPRGLDTQYF.